Following are 30 T cell receptor beta chains from one sample sequenced in a study of identical twins. TCRdb itself ran the 5' RACE reads through MiXCR, one entry per CDR3 protein. Among roughly 720,000 distinct CDR3 sequences listed, around a sixth were seen once. These same records also appear under a second study, on T cells expressing NK-cell markers.

Sequencing was done on a sample of PBMCs. All receptors come from a woman in her late teens or twenties in good health.

The chain uses TRBV7-2 and TRBJ2-1, with 8 bases that match TRBD2. CDR1 is SGHTA and CDR2 is FQGNSA in the germline V gene. The CDR3 has 13 residues. The V and J ends lost 4 bases and 7 bases, in that order; junction bases with no gene match: 3. The CDR3 DNA reads TGTGCCAGCAGCTGGACTAGCATGAATGAGCAGTTCTTC. Protein product: CASSWTSMNEQFF.

J is TRBJ2-7 and V is TRBV2; TRBD1 might be the D (5 bases). Trimming left V 7 bases short and J 3 bases short, with 10 bases between. In germline, CDR1 is SNHLY, CDR2 FYNNEI. The CDR3 contains 12 residues. The CDR3 sequence: CASKGNNYEQYF. CDR3 sequence (DNA): TGTGCCAGCAAGGGGAACAACTACGAGCAGTACTTC.

This clonotype was seen repeatedly, ten times or more. This sequence joins TRBV20-1 and TRBJ2-3; 11 bases fit TRBD2. Germline V CDR1 and CDR2: DFQATT, SNEGSKA (reference sequence). This CDR3 comprises 17 residues. The V gene end was trimmed by 3 bases and the J gene end by 4 bases; junction bases not matched to a gene: 12. CDR3 region: CSARSLAGGRRSDTQYF. The CDR3 nucleotides read TGCAGTGCTAGGTCGCTAGCGGGGGGCCGTCGCTCAGATACGCAGTATTTT.

This clonotype was recorded a few times. J is TRBJ1-5 and V is TRBV11-2; TRBD1 is a possible D gene (5 bases). V lost 5 bases to trimming and J lost 6 bases, with 20 bases between them. The CDR3 has 16 residues. CDR1 and CDR2 (germline): SGHAT, FQNNGV. CDR3 DNA sequence: TGTGCCAGCAGCCCTACCATTGGAGGGGCGGGTCAGCCCCAGCATTTT. Translated: CASSPTIGGAGQPQHF.

This rearrangement joins TRBV12-3 or TRBV12-4 to TRBJ2-3; D is uncertain. The CDR3 totals 14 residues. V was pared by 6 bases and J by 0 bases, with 10 bases between. The CDR3 nucleotides are TGTGCCAGCAGCCCAACTCCTAGCACAGATACGCAGTATTTT. Its translation: CASSPTPSTDTQYF.

CDR3 region: CASSADRYEQYF. The CDR3 bases are TGCGCCAGCAGCGCCGACCGGTACGAGCAGTACTTC. This chain connects TRBV5-1 to TRBJ2-7; D is ambiguous. The germline V and J ends were trimmed by 4 bases and 4 bases, with 9 bases remaining between them. The CDR3 runs to 12 residues. Germline values: CDR1 SGHRS, CDR2 YFSETQ. Using reference TRBV5-1 and TRBJ2-7 for the parts outside the CDR3, the full variable domain is KAGVTQTPRYLIKTRGQQVTLSCSPISGHRSVSWYQQTPGQGLQFLFEYFSETQRNKGNFPGRFSGRQFSNSRSEMNVSTLELGDSALYLCASSADRYEQYFGPGTRLTVT.

The table lists this clonotype with a count of one. V usage is TRBV7-3 and J usage is TRBJ2-3; D gene unclear. CDR1 and CDR2 (germline): SGHTA, FQGTGA. The CDR3 runs 15 residues. The V end was cut by 4 bases, the J end by 2 bases, with 13 bases between. Here the CDR3 reads CASSSGPSHTDTQYF. The CDR3 DNA reads TGTGCCAGCAGCTCAGGACCGTCGCACACAGATACGCAGTATTTT.

The rearrangement uses TRBV7-7 and TRBJ2-3; 7 bases are a match to TRBD2. Germline CDR1 and CDR2: SSHAT and FNYEAQ (reference sequence). CDR3 length: 14 amino acids. V lost 1 base and J lost 6; bases outside the gene matches: 4. In DNA, the CDR3 is TGTGCCAGCAGCTTAGTCGGGGGGATGGATACGCAGTATTTT. It translates to CASSLVGGMDTQYF.

This rearrangement joins TRBV15 to TRBJ1-2; perhaps TRBD1 as D (6 bases). The CDR3 contains 15 residues. V dropped 1 base and J dropped 4 bases, with 13 bases sitting between them. CDR1 and CDR2 (germline): LNHNV, YYDKDF (reference sequence). As DNA, the CDR3 is TGTGCCACCAGCAGAGTCTGGACAGCGGCCTATGGCTACACCTTC. It translates to CATSRVWTAAYGYTF.

This clonotype has just a few counts. The rearrangement uses TRBV20-1 and TRBJ2-3; 11 nucleotides align to TRBD2. V gave up 0 bases and J gave up 4 bases; unmatched junction bases: 6. Looked up from germline, CDR1 is DFQATT and CDR2 is SNEGSKA (reference sequence). The CDR3 loop spans 16 amino acids. CDR3 bases: TGCAGTGCTAGAGACGCCGTGACTAGCGGGGCAGATACGCAGTATTTT. This translates into CSARDAVTSGADTQYF.

This clonotype has a count of ten or more. The CDR3 spells CSARDLKATEAFF. CDR3 DNA sequence: TGCAGTGCTAGAGATCTTAAAGCCACTGAAGCTTTCTTT. The genes are TRBV20-1 and TRBJ1-1, with unresolved D. The CDR3 is 13 amino acids. Germline assignment: CDR1 DFQATT and CDR2 SNEGSKA (reference sequence). V was shortened by 0 bases and J by 4 bases, with 9 bases between the two germline ends.

This clonotype was recorded a few times. The chain recombines TRBV7-2 with TRBJ2-7; weak D call: TRBD1 (5 bases). The CDR3 totals 12 residues. Per the germline V gene, CDR1 is SGHTA and CDR2 is FQGNSA. V gave up 3 bases and J gave up 11 bases, with 14 bases separating them. For the CDR3, the DNA is TGTGCCAGCAGCTTGGCCGGACACGGCGAGTACTTC. As protein: CASSLAGHGEYF.

V usage is TRBV7-9 and J usage is TRBJ1-1, with a possible D match to TRBD1 (5 bases). CDR3 length: 13 residues. V lost 6 bases to trimming and J lost 3 bases, with 11 bases between them. CDR1 is SEHNR, CDR2 FQNEAQ, per germline (reference sequence). The CDR3 coding sequence is TGTGCCAGCAGAGTACTGACAGACACTGAAGCTTTCTTT. It encodes CASRVLTDTEAFF.

There are a few counts of this clonotype. The chain uses TRBV2 and TRBJ2-7; 13 nucleotides match TRBD2. J gave up 3 bases and V 5 bases, and 4 bases lay outside the gene matches. Germline CDR1 SNHLY, CDR2 FYNNEI. This CDR3 has 15 amino acids. CDR3 sequence reads: CASSLLAGGRYEQYF. CDR3 DNA sequence: TGTGCCAGCAGTCTACTAGCGGGAGGGCGCTACGAGCAGTACTTC.

This clonotype has just a few counts. V is TRBV12-3 or TRBV12-4 and J is TRBJ2-3; D is unclear. This CDR3 has 15 residues. The V end was cut by 3 bases, the J end by 3 bases, with 13 bases between. This chain's CDR3 is CASSFPASGTDTQYF. The CDR3, as DNA: TGTGCCAGCAGTTTCCCGGCCTCCGGGACAGATACGCAGTATTTT.

As to this clonotype: One end of the junction varies from germline; a read error may be responsible. This chain joins TRBV15 and TRBJ1-2; the D gene is possibly TRBD1 (5 bases). This CDR3 contains 12 residues. Germline lookup yields CDR1 LNHNV and CDR2 YYDKDF (reference sequence). The CDR3 loop reads CATSTFRGGDTF. The CDR3 DNA reads as TGTGCCACCAGCACTTTTAGGGGTGGCGACACCTTC. Full variable domain (rest looked up from reference TRBV15 and TRBJ1-2): DAMVIQNPRYQVTQFGKPVTLSCSQTLNHNVMYWYQQKSSQAPKLLFHYYDKDFNNEADTPDNFQSRRPNTSFCFLDIRSPGLGDTAMYLCATSTFRGGDTFGSGTRLTVV.

This clonotype has more than one count but fewer than ten. The V call is TRBV12-3 or TRBV12-4, the J call TRBJ1-2; D is possibly TRBD1 (5 bases). Trimming shortened V by 4 bases and J by 8 bases, and 14 bases separated the two germline ends. The CDR3 is 13 amino acids. Here the CDR3 DNA reads TGTGCCAGCAGTTCACGGCAGGGTGCGGGCTACACCTTC. Translating gives CASSSRQGAGYTF.

This clonotype turned up a few times. The chain couples TRBV20-1 to TRBJ2-1; D unresolved. CDR1 is DFQATT and CDR2 is SNEGSKA in the germline V gene (reference sequence). The V gene lost 5 bases and the J gene lost 0 bases, with 8 bases spanning the gap. CDR3 length equals 13 residues. CDR3 nucleotides: TGCAGTGCTGATAGGGACTCCTACAATGAGCAGTTCTTC. Protein: CSADRDSYNEQFF.

CDR3 sequence: CSANLGLATETQYF. The CDR3 DNA reads TGCAGTGCTAATCTGGGACTAGCGACCGAGACCCAGTACTTC. The chain carries TRBV20-1 and TRBJ2-5, with 10 bases that match TRBD2. Germline V CDR1 and CDR2: DFQATT, SNEGSKA (reference sequence). The V and J ends lost 4 bases and 5 bases, in that order; junction bases with no gene match: 7. CDR3 length: 14 amino acids.

This clonotype was detected a few times. This sequence joins TRBV20-1 and TRBJ2-7; 8 bases map to TRBD2. The CDR3 has 14 amino acids. J lost 0 bases, V lost 6 bases, and 7 bases had no gene match. Germline CDR1 and CDR2: DFQATT and SNEGSKA (reference sequence). For the CDR3, the DNA is TGCAGTGCGCTGGGGGCGGGAGGCTCCTACGAGCAGTACTTC. Residues: CSALGAGGSYEQYF.

The rearrangement uses TRBV6-5 and TRBJ2-5; maybe TRBD1 (6 bases). This CDR3 is built from 15 residues. Germline loops: CDR1 MNHEY, CDR2 SVGAGI. With 1 base removed from V and 4 bases from J, the gap between germline ends came to 13 bases. The CDR3 here is CASSYWGRDLETQYF. CDR3 DNA: TGTGCCAGCAGTTACTGGGGGCGCGATTTAGAGACCCAGTACTTC.

J is TRBJ1-5 and V is TRBV3-1; D gene ambiguous. The germline gives CDR1 LGHDT, CDR2 YNNKEL (reference sequence). Trimming took off 1 base at V and 9 bases at J, with 10 bases between the two ends. The CDR3 loop spans 13 amino acids. CDR3 sequence (DNA): TGTGCCAGCAGCCAAGGTCGACCGGGGCCCCAGCATTTT. Protein product: CASSQGRPGPQHF.

This rearrangement joins TRBV7-9 to TRBJ2-3; D not certain. CDR3 length: 14 amino acids. Trimming stripped 5 bases from V and 2 bases from J, with 11 bases between. Per germline, CDR1 SEHNR and CDR2 FQNEAQ (reference sequence). CDR3 sequence (DNA): TGTGCCAGCAGCAAACTGGTGATCACAGATACGCAGTATTTT. This codes for CASSKLVITDTQYF.

This clonotype turned up a few times. J is TRBJ2-4 and V is TRBV7-9; 8 bases match TRBD1. The CDR3 has 16 amino acids. Germline values: CDR1 SEHNR, CDR2 FQNEAQ (reference sequence). J lost 8 bases, V lost 2 bases, and 11 bases had no gene match. The CDR3 here is CASSLPGTGQYDIQYF. The CDR3 bases are TGTGCCAGCAGCTTACCCGGGACAGGCCAATACGACATTCAGTACTTC.

V and J are TRBV6-1 and TRBJ2-5, with D uncertain. V was cut by 10 bases and J by 3 bases, with 12 bases left in between. Germline V CDR1 and CDR2: MNHNS, SASEGT. The CDR3 length is 12 residues. The CDR3 is CATGYSKETQYF. The CDR3 coding sequence is TGTGCCACTGGGTACTCGAAAGAGACCCAGTACTTC.

The rearrangement joins TRBV27 to TRBJ2-1, with a possible D match to TRBD2 (6 bases). The CDR3 runs to 14 residues. Germline V gene lookup returns CDR1 MNHEY and CDR2 SMNVEV (reference sequence). Trimming stripped 7 bases from V and 10 bases from J, with 20 bases between. The CDR3 region has the DNA TGTGCCAGCATCCCGGGACTCGGCGGGCGGGAGCAGTTCTTC. Its translation is CASIPGLGGREQFF.

This clonotype was seen a few times. The J gene is TRBJ1-1, the V gene TRBV29-1; no clear D gene. This CDR3 is built from 15 residues. In germline, CDR1 is SQVTM, CDR2 ANQGSEA. Trimming took off 3 bases at V and 7 bases at J, with 21 bases between the two ends. CDR3 sequence reads: CSVDTRKGYLYEAFF. In DNA, the CDR3 is TGCAGCGTTGACACCCGAAAAGGGTACCTATATGAAGCTTTCTTT.

The chain carries TRBV4-3 and TRBJ2-3, with 12 bases lining up with TRBD1. Germline V gives CDR1 LGHNA, CDR2 YSLEER. This CDR3 comprises 17 residues. The junction had 6 bases not matched to a gene; V was cut back by 1 base and J by 4 bases. The DNA of the CDR3 is TGCGCCAGCAGCCAAGTGTTTGGGACAGGGGGCGCAGATACGCAGTATTTT. Its protein is CASSQVFGTGGADTQYF.

This clonotype was seen a few times. J is TRBJ2-7 and V is TRBV7-9, with D possibly being TRBD2 (5 bases). This CDR3 is built from 16 residues. Germline V CDR1 and CDR2: SEHNR, FQNEAQ (reference sequence). V was cut by 0 bases and J by 3 bases, with 15 bases left in between. CDR3 DNA sequence: TGTGCCAGCAGCTTAGCCCGCCTAGACTACTACTACGAGCAGTACTTC. As protein: CASSLARLDYYYEQYF.

This clonotype appeared many times. CDR3 coding DNA: TGTGCCAGCGGGGGGCCTAACTCCTACGAGCAGTACTTC. Encoded protein: CASGGPNSYEQYF. V usage is TRBV12-3 or TRBV12-4 and J usage is TRBJ2-7, with D perhaps assigned TRBD1 or TRBD2 (6 bases each). This CDR3 has 13 amino acids. V lost 8 bases to trimming and J lost 0 bases, with 11 bases between them.